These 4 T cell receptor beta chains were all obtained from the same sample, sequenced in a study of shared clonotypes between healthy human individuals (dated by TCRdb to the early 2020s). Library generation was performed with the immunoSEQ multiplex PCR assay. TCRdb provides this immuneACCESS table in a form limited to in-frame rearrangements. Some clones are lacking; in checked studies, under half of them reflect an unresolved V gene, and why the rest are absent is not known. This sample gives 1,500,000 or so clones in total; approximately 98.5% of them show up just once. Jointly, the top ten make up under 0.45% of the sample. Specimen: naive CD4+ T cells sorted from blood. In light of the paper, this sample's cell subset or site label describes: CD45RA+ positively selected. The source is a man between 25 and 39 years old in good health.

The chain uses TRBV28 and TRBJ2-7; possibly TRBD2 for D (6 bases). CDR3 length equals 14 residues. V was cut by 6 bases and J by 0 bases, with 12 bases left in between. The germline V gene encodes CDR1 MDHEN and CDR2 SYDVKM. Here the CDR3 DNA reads TGTGCCAGCAGGAAAGCGGGTTCCTCCTACGAGCAGTACTTC. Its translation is CASRKAGSSYEQYF.

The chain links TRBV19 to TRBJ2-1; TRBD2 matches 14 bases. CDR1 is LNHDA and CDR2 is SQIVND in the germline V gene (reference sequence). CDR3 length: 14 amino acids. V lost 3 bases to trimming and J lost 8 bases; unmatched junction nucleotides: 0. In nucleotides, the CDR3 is TGTGCCAGTAGTATGGGACTAGCGGGAGATGAGCAGTTCTTC. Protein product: CASSMGLAGDEQFF.

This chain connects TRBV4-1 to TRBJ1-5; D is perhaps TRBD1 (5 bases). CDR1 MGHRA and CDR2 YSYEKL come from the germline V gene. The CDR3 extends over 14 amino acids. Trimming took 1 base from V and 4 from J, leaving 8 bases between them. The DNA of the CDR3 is TGCGCCAGCAGCCAAGGACAGCTTAATCAGCCCCAGCATTTT. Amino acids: CASSQGQLNQPQHF.

As DNA, the CDR3 is TGTGCCAGCAGCTCCGGGACCGCCATTGAAAAACTGTTTTTT. It yields the protein CASSSGTAIEKLFF. The gene calls are TRBV28 and TRBJ1-4, with D tentatively TRBD1 (5 bases). Looked up from germline, CDR1 is MDHEN and CDR2 is SYDVKM. The CDR3 has 14 amino acids. Trimming took 6 bases from V and 7 from J, leaving 15 bases between them.